This TCR beta chain was observed in a study of T cell responses to AZD1222 COVID-19 vaccine. As for this clone: Antigen unknown.

Assay: immunoSEQ multiplex PCR; the TCRdb copy retains only in-frame clones and omits some. The sample carries 120,000 or so clones, about nine tenths recorded once. V was clipped by 6 bases and J by 5 bases, with 29 bases between them. CDR1 MDHEN and CDR2 SYDVKM come from the germline V gene. CDR3 length: 18 residues. Study observations and caveats: Of the AZD1222 recipients, only five to seven were seropositive at baseline. The reported proportion of spike-specific TCRs targeting unmutated variant regions was nearly half. Repertoire samples came only from after the peak T cell response.

This TCR was sampled from an adult who received the AZD1222 COVID-19 vaccine. This specimen consisted of peripheral blood, obtained 28 days after the second AZD1222 dose. J is TRBJ2-7 and V is TRBV28; the D is unclear. The CDR3 region has the DNA TGTGCCAGCAGAACATATGGAGACCATTCAGGTGGTAGTAACGAGCAGTACTTC. This encodes CASRTYGDHSGGSNEQYF.